This note documents a single TCR beta chain sequence. No antigen is known for it. This record comes from a study of radiotherapy plus CTLA-4 blockade in lung cancer. Chemo-refractory metastatic non-small-cell lung cancer patients received focal radiation with ipilimumab CTLA-4 blockade. Study-wide findings and caveats: Radiotherapy with ipilimumab was followed by blood expansion of tumor-derived clones. Reports state that early shifts in blood T cell clones, with interferon-beta, best predicted response.

V lost 3 bases, J lost 2 bases, and 10 bases lay in between. The CDR3 has 14 residues. Looked up from germline, CDR1 is MNHEY and CDR2 is SVGAGI. The method was immunoSEQ multiplex PCR; TCRdb's version includes in-frame clones alone and lacks a portion of them. The repertoire holds fewer than 90,000 clones, with around four fifths as singletons. The receptor was derived from a human donor with non-small cell lung cancer who had stable disease on radiotherapy plus ipilimumab. Source: peripheral blood, taken from a patient treated with radiotherapy plus ipilimumab. This rearrangement joins TRBV6-5 to TRBJ1-2; weak D call: TRBD1 (6 bases). The CDR3 region is CASSYIQGNYGYTF. The CDR3 DNA follows: TGTGCCAGCAGTTATATACAGGGAAACTATGGCTACACCTTC.